One sample yielded the 10 T cell receptor beta chains listed below, sequenced in a study of blood T cell repertoires in COVID-19. TCRdb's table, derived via immunoSEQ multiplex PCR, lists solely in-frame clones and lacks some. The repertoire holds tens of thousands of clones, around 85% seen once, with more than 30% in the top ten. The sample taken for sequencing was peripheral blood. These TCRs come from a man older than 75 with acute or convalescent COVID-19.

The V gene is TRBV7-2, the J gene TRBJ1-5; 7 nucleotides align to TRBD1. Germline V gene data show CDR1 as SGHTA and CDR2 as FQGNSA. The V segment lost 5 bases and the J segment 4 bases; nucleotides outside the gene matches: 5. CDR3 size: 14 residues. The CDR3 loop reads CASSPDRVNQPQHF. The CDR3 DNA follows: TGTGCCAGCAGCCCTGACAGGGTTAATCAGCCCCAGCATTTT.

The genes are TRBV5-1 and TRBJ2-2, with 7 bases lining up with TRBD1. J gave up 7 bases and V 4 bases, and 7 bases lay outside the gene matches. CDR1 is SGHRS, CDR2 YFSETQ, per germline. This CDR3 is built from 14 residues. The CDR3 sequence: CASSRDSQDGELFF. Written as DNA, the CDR3 is TGCGCCAGCAGCCGGGACAGTCAGGACGGGGAGCTGTTTTTT. Using reference TRBV5-1 and TRBJ2-2 for the parts outside the CDR3, the full variable domain is KAGVTQTPRYLIKTRGQQVTLSCSPISGHRSVSWYQQTPGQGLQFLFEYFSETQRNKGNFPGRFSGRQFSNSRSEMNVSTLELGDSALYLCASSRDSQDGELFFGEGSRLTVL.

The V call is TRBV6-1, the J call TRBJ2-5; maybe TRBD1 (5 bases). This CDR3 is 15 amino acids long. The V end was cut by 1 base, the J end by 13 bases, with 22 bases between. Germline assignment: CDR1 MNHNS and CDR2 SASEGT. The DNA of the CDR3 is TGTGCCAGCAGTGAAGTAGGTGAGCTTGGGGCCACCTTGTACTTC. This encodes CASSEVGELGATLYF.

The chain combines TRBV5-4 with TRBJ2-7; weak D call: TRBD2 (7 bases). CDR3 size: 15 residues. The V end lost 4 bases, the J end lost 1 base, and 15 bases lay between the germline ends. Germline V gene sequence: CDR1 SGHNT, CDR2 YYREEE (reference sequence). As DNA, the CDR3 is TGTGCCAGCAGCCGGGGGGCTAGCGGATCCTACGAGCAGTACTTC. Encoded protein: CASSRGASGSYEQYF.

The chain couples TRBV2 to TRBJ1-4, with 10 positions matching TRBD1. Per the germline V gene, CDR1 is SNHLY and CDR2 is FYNNEI. The CDR3 is 14 residues long. V lost 7 bases and J lost 7; bases outside the gene matches: 6. The CDR3 region has the DNA TGTGCCAGCAAAAGGACAGGGGGGAGTGAAAAACTGTTTTTT. Translated: CASKRTGGSEKLFF.

V and J are TRBV9 and TRBJ2-1, with TRBD2 identical over 9 bases. Per germline, CDR1 SGDLS and CDR2 YYNGEE. The CDR3 is 17 amino acids. With 1 base clipped from V and 2 bases from J, the junction kept 7 bases outside the gene matches. The chain's CDR3 is CASSVRWTSDTYNEQFF. The CDR3, as DNA: TGTGCCAGCAGCGTACGTTGGACTAGCGACACCTACAATGAGCAGTTCTTC.

V usage is TRBV6-6 and J usage is TRBJ2-1; 10 nucleotides match TRBD1. The CDR3 runs 15 residues. V shed 0 bases and J 7 bases; nucleotides not matched to a gene: 3. The V gene's germline CDR1 is MNHNY and CDR2 SVGAGI (reference sequence). This CDR3 is CASSYSGTGVNEQFF. CDR3 bases: TGTGCCAGCAGTTACTCCGGGACAGGGGTTAATGAGCAGTTCTTC.

The chain has TRBV24-1 and TRBJ2-5; 7 bases agree with TRBD1. Trimming took 5 bases from V and 9 from J; bases not matched to a gene: 14. Germline CDR1 is KGHDR and CDR2 is SFDVKD. This CDR3 contains 15 residues. The CDR3 DNA follows: TGTGCCACCAGTGGGGAGACCAGGACAGGAAATCCCCAGTACTTC. It yields the protein CATSGETRTGNPQYF.

This clone was recorded once. The chain links TRBV11-3 to TRBJ2-3, with TRBD2 identical over 8 bases. J was trimmed by 1 base and V by 1 base; bases with no gene match: 4. CDR1 and CDR2 (germline): SGHNT, YENEEA. The CDR3 consists of 16 residues. Written as DNA, the CDR3 is TGTGCCAGCAGCTTAGGGATTAGCGGGGGCACAGATACGCAGTATTTT. Amino acids: CASSLGISGGTDTQYF. The whole variable domain, remainder taken from reference TRBV11-3 and TRBJ2-3, is EAGVVQSPRYKIIEKKQPVAFWCNPISGHNTLYWYLQNLGQGPELLIRYENEEAVDDSQLPKDRFSAERLKGVDSTLKIQPAELGDSAVYLCASSLGISGGTDTQYFGPGTRLTVL.

The rearrangement uses TRBV5-6 and TRBJ2-7, with a weak D call TRBD2 (6 bases). CDR3 length: 14 residues. Between the trimmed V and J ends, which lost 4 bases and 6 bases, there was a span of 17 bases. CDR1 is SGHDT and CDR2 is YYEEEE in the germline V gene. DNA for the CDR3: TGTGCCAGCAGCGGTGGGGTAGCGGCAGCCGAGCAGTACTTC. Translating it yields CASSGGVAAAEQYF.